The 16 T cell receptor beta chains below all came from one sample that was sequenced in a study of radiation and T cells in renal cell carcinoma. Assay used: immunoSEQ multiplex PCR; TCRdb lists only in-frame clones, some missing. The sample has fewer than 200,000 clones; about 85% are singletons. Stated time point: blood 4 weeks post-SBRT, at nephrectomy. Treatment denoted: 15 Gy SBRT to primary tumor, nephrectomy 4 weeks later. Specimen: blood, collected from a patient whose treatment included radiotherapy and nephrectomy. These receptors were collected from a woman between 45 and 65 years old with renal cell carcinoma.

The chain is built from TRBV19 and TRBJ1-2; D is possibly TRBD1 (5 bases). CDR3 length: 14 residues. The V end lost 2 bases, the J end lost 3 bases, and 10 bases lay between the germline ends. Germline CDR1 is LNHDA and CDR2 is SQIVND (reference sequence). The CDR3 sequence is CASSIMSRDYGYTF. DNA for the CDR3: TGTGCCAGTAGTATAATGTCCAGGGACTATGGCTACACCTTC. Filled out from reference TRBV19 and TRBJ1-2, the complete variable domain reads DGGITQSPKYLFRKEGQNVTLSCEQNLNHDAMYWYRQDPGQGLRLIYYSQIVNDFQKGDIAEGYSVSREKKESFPLTVTSAQKNPTAFYLCASSIMSRDYGYTFGSGTRLTVV.

CDR3 amino acids: CASSLVRTKQETQYF. In nucleotides, the CDR3 is TGTGCCAGCAGTTTAGTTCGTACCAAACAAGAGACCCAGTACTTC. V is TRBV27 and J is TRBJ2-5, with D unclear. V was pared by 2 bases and J by 2 bases, with 12 bases between. From germline, CDR1 is MNHEY and CDR2 SMNVEV (reference sequence). The CDR3 is made up of 15 amino acids.

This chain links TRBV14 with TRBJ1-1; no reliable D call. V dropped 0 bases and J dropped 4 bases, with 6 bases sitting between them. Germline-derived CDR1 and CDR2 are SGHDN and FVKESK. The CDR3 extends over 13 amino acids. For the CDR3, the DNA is TGTGCCAGCAGCCAAGAAAGGGTCACTGAAGCTTTCTTT. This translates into CASSQERVTEAFF.

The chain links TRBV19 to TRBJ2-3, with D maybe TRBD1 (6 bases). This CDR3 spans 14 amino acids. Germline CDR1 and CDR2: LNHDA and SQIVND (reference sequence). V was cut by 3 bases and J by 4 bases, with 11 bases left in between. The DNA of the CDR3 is TGTGCCAGTAGTATGCAGGGGACGCCAGATACGCAGTATTTT. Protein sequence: CASSMQGTPDTQYF.

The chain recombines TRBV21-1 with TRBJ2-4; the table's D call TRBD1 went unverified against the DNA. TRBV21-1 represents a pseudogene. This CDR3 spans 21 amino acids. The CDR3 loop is CASSKALDRLSYPLAKNIQYF. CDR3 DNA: TGTGCCAGCAGCAAAGCATTGGACAGACTATCTTACCCCTTAGCCAAAAACATTCAGTACTTC.

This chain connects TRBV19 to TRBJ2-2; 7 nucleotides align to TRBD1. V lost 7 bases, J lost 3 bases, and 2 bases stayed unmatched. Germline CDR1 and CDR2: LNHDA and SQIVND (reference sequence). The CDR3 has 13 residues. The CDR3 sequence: CASNQGDTGELFF. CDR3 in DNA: TGTGCCAGTAACCAGGGGGACACCGGGGAGCTGTTTTTT.

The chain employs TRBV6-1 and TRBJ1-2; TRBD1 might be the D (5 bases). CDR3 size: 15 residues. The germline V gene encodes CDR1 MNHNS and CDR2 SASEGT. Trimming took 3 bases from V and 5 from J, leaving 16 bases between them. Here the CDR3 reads CASSEGQVRRYGYTF. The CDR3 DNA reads TGTGCCAGCAGTGAGGGGCAGGTTCGAAGATATGGCTACACCTTC.

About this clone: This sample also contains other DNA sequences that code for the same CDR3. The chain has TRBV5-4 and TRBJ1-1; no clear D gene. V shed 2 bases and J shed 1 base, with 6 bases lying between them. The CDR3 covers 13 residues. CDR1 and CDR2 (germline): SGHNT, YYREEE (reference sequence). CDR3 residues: CASSLRQNTEAFF. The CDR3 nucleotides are TGTGCCAGCAGCTTAAGGCAGAACACTGAAGCTTTCTTT. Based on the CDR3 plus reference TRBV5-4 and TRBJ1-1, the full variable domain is ETGVTQSPTHLIKTRGQQVTLRCSSQSGHNTVSWYQQALGQGPQFIFQYYREEENGRGNFPPRFSGLQFPNYSSELNVNALELDDSALYLCASSLRQNTEAFFGQGTRLTVV.

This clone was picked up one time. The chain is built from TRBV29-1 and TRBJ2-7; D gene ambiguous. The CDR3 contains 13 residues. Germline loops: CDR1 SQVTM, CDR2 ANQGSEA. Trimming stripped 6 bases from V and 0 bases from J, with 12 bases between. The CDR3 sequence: CSVILNHSYEQYF. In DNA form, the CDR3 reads TGCAGCGTCATACTTAACCACTCCTACGAGCAGTACTTC.

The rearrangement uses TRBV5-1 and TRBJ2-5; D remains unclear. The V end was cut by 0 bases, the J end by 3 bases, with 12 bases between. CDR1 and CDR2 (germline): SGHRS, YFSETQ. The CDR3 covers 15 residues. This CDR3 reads CASSLAGSVEETQYF. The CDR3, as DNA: TGCGCCAGCAGCTTGGCCGGGTCCGTGGAAGAGACCCAGTACTTC. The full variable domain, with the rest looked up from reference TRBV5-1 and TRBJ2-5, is KAGVTQTPRYLIKTRGQQVTLSCSPISGHRSVSWYQQTPGQGLQFLFEYFSETQRNKGNFPGRFSGRQFSNSRSEMNVSTLELGDSALYLCASSLAGSVEETQYFGPGTRLLVL.

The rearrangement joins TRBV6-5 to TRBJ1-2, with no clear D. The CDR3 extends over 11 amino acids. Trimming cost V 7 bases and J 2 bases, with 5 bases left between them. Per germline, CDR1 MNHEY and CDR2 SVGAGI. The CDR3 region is CASMNNYGYTF. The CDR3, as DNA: TGTGCCAGCATGAACAACTATGGCTACACCTTC.

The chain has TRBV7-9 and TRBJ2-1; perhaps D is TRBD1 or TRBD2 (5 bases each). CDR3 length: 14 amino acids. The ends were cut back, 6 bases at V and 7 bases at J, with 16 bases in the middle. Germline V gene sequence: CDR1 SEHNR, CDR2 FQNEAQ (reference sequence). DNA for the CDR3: TGTGCCAGCAGATCCGGGACGCGCATAAATGAGCAGTTCTTC. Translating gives CASRSGTRINEQFF.

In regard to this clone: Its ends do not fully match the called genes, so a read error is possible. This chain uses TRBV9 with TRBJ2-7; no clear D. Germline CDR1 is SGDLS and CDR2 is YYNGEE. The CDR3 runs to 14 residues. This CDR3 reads CASSVDGRSSEQYF. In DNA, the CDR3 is TGTGCCAGCAGCGTAGATGGCAGGTCCTCCGAGCAGTACTTC.

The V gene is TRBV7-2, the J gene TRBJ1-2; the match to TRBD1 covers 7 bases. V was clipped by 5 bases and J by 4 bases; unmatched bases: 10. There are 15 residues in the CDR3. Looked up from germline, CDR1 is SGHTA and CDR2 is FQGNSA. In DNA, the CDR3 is TGTGCCAGCAGCCTGACCTCACAGGGGAGCTATGGCTACACCTTC. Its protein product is CASSLTSQGSYGYTF.

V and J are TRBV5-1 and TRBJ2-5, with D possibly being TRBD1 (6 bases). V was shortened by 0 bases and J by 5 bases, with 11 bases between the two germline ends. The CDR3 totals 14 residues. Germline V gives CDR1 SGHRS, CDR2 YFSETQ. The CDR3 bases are TGCGCCAGCAGCTTGGTGGGGGCGAGGGAGACCCAGTACTTC. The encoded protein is CASSLVGARETQYF.

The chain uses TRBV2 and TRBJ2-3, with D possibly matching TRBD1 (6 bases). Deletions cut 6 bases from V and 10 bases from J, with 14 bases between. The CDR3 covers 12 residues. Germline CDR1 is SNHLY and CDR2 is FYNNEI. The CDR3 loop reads CASSARGGAQYF. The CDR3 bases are TGTGCCAGCAGCGCCCGAGGGGGAGCGCAGTATTTT. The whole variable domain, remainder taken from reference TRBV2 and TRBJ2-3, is EPEVTQTPSHQVTQMGQEVILRCVPISNHLYFYWYRQILGQKVEFLVSFYNNEISEKSEIFDDQFSVERPDGSNFTLKIRSTKLEDSAMYFCASSARGGAQYFGPGTRLTVL.